This paragraph reports one T cell receptor beta chain. The antigen is undetermined. The data belong to a study of blood T cells in healthy people across ages. Overall study results and limits: Higher diversity, along with more naive CD4+ cells, distinguished long-lived donors from aged donors. Older age went with lower TCR beta diversity per million T cells, in a roughly linear way.

Germline assignment: CDR1 SQVTM and CDR2 ANQGSEA. The CDR3 length is 13 residues. Trimming removed 0 bases at V and 4 bases at J, with 9 bases between. Using a J-beta primer mix together with a sample-barcoded 5' primer, a second PCR was run for about 6 to 12 cycles. Template switching added a 12-random-nucleotide identifier to every cDNA molecule. Every individual sample yielded 2.5 million or more paired-end reads (each containing CDR3). TCRdb called the 5' RACE reads again in MiXCR, with one record for every CDR3 protein. The sample records hundreds of thousands of distinct CDR3 sequences, 49% being singletons.

The sequencing input was blood. The TCR sequence derives from a woman aged 55-69 years in good health. The gene calls are TRBV29-1 and TRBJ1-1; D call uncertain. The CDR3 reads CSVEEVLGTEAFF. The CDR3 bases are TGCAGCGTTGAAGAGGTGCTCGGCACTGAAGCTTTCTTT.